This TCR beta chain was retrieved from a study of T cell repertoires in cytomegalovirus infection. At the level of the study: Alongside well-studied HLA-B-restricted CMV epitopes, recently identified HLA-C-restricted CMV epitopes were also used. Indications came from public TCR beta signatures; they pointed to CMV infection and to a matching HLA type.

MiXCR was run by TCRdb on the reads, yielding one entry per CDR3 protein. The sample lists about 920,000 distinct CDR3 sequences, around 32% occurring once. This clonotype was observed a handful of times. Antigen: not known. CDR1 and CDR2 (germline): SGHVS, FQNEAQ. There are 15 residues in the CDR3. Trimming pared 2 bases from V and 2 bases from J, leaving 13 bases between. Study-wide results and caveats: In two of eight donors, the top clonotype was HLA-C-restricted CMV-specific. Carriage of CMV together with the relevant HLA was identifiable through cumulative public TCR beta family frequency.

This receptor was obtained from a human donor in good health (CMV status not recorded). Some clones in this sample may be carry-over from other donors' samples. The starting material was cultured CD8+ T cells from PBMCs, obtained from culture after CMV antigen stimulation. This chain joins TRBV7-8 and TRBJ2-7, with a possible D match to TRBD2 (5 bases). The CDR3 DNA sequence: TGTGCCAGCAGCTTAACTGAGCGGAGAGCCTACGAGCAGTACTTC. Translated: CASSLTERRAYEQYF.